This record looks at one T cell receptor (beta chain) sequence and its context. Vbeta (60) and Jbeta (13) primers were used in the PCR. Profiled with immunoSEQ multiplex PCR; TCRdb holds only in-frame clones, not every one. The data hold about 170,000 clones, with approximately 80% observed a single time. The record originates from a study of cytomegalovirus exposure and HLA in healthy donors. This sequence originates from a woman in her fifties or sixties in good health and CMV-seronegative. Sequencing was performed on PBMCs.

The CDR3 sequence: CASTGLAGGRGEQYF. The CDR3 region has the DNA TGTGCCAGCACCGGACTAGCGGGAGGCCGGGGCGAGCAGTACTTC. This chain uses TRBV28 with TRBJ2-7; TRBD2 matches 14 bases. The ends lost 7 bases at V and 6 bases at J; junction bases unmatched: 8. This CDR3 has 15 amino acids. Germline V gene lookup returns CDR1 MDHEN and CDR2 SYDVKM.